This T cell receptor (beta chain) appears in the sequencing data of a study of beta chain features in type 1 diabetes. The overall study: Patients did not differ from healthy donors in age, gender or cell yield.

Germline values: CDR1 SGHAT, CDR2 FQNNGV. The V and J ends lost 5 bases and 8 bases, in that order; junction bases with no gene match: 14. The CDR3 is 18 residues long. Findings and caveats of the study: Although PCR might favor shorter templates, it would do so equally in patients and controls. In comparison with healthy donors, patients had naive, central memory and Treg TCRB repertoires that appeared more similar.

Concerning this clone itself: No antigen is known for it.

What was sequenced were expressed TCRB transcripts, since all of the isolated RNA had been reverse transcribed. Around 3.9 million reads on average were seen across naive, central memory and regulatory T cell samples. Generated by immunoSEQ multiplex PCR, the TCRdb table keeps only in-frame clones and is missing some. Here the sample spans 200,000 to 250,000 clones, 9% to 10% being singletons. The gene calls are TRBV11-2 and TRBJ1-6; TRBD1 matches at 11 bases. The sequenced sample consisted of naive CD4+ T cells from blood. The clonotype comes from a woman between 18 and 29 years old in good health. CDR3 bases: TGTGCCAGCAGCAACAACGTAGGACAGGGGGCGTTTTATTCACCCCTCCACTTT. It codes for CASSNNVGQGAFYSPLHF. The complete variable domain, with remaining parts taken from reference TRBV11-2 and TRBJ1-6, reads EAGVAQSPRYKIIEKRQSVAFWCNPISGHATLYWYQQILGQGPKLLIQFQNNGVVDDSQLPKDRFSAERLKGVDSTLKIQPAKLEDSAVYLCASSNNVGQGAFYSPLHFGNGTRLTVT.